Here is one T cell receptor beta chain with its context. No antigen is known for it. V gave up 5 bases and J gave up 3 bases, with 11 bases separating them. The germline CDR1 and CDR2 sequences are ENHRY and SYGVKD. The CDR3 runs 14 residues. The study profiled TCR beta VDJ and CDR3 using genomic DNA as template. One entry per CDR3 protein results from TCRdb running MiXCR on the reads. This sample has roughly 160,000 distinct CDR3 sequences; around 75% occur once, and the top ten carry 40% to 55%. By flow cytometry, patients selected for sequencing had shown an expansion of CD8+CD57+ cells. The sample comes from a study of CD8+CD57+ T cells in acquired aplastic anemia. Study in general: On average, sorted CD4+ and CD8+ cells gave 3 to 4 ug of DNA.

Study results and caveats: Patients had around 30 CD8+ CDR3 sequences in common with controls (the shared set).

The sample taken for sequencing was sorted CD4+, CD8+, or CD8+CD57+ T cells (not recorded which) from PBMCs. The V and J genes are TRBV10-3 and TRBJ1-5, with D perhaps matching TRBD1 (5 bases). The TCR originated in a human donor with aplastic anemia. CDR3 amino acids: CAISQQEFNQPQHF. In DNA form, the CDR3 reads TGTGCCATCAGTCAACAGGAGTTCAATCAGCCCCAGCATTTT.